The T cell receptor (beta chain) under discussion was sequenced for a study of T cell repertoires in cytomegalovirus infection (dated by TCRdb to 2018 to 2020). Context from the whole study: The HLA type of each donor mattered for the analysis, because public TCR beta signatures pointed to carriage of CMV infection along with the matching HLA type. Study-wide findings and limitations: Cumulative frequency of public TCR beta family members discriminated carriers of CMV infection plus the relevant HLA type in this cohort and an independent roughly 330-donor cohort. The ex vivo response was dominated by HLA-C-restricted CMV-specific TCR beta clonotypes, and the single most frequent clonotype in two of eight donors was supplied by these HLA-C-restricted clonotypes.

The run used an Illumina HiSeq 1500. TCRdb reworked the public reads: Q25 trimming with fastp, MiXCR clone assembly, productive beta chains retained. Identical CDR3 protein sequences are pooled into one entry, listed with their most common genes and DNA. The sample has approximately 180,000 distinct CDR3 sequences on record, about 18% of them singletons. The top ten hold approximately 25% of the sample. Remarks on this clonotype: No cognate antigen has been identified for it. No base quality values were provided; no much bigger clone lies one nucleotide off.

The germline V gene provides CDR1 SGHVS and CDR2 FQNEAQ. V sheds 4 bases and J sheds 8 bases, leaving 15 bases between their ends. Inclusive of the bounding cysteine and phenylalanine, the CDR3 is 14 residues long. Here the CDR3 DNA is all that survives: 42 bases in frame from base 1. The TCR sequence derives from a human donor in good health (CMV status not recorded). Some clones in this sample may be carry-over from other donors' samples. Sequences were obtained from CD8+ T cells from PBMCs. The chain joins TRBV7-8 to TRBJ2-1; the D gene is not confidently resolved. The CDR3 in this case is CASSSPPNPDEQFF. The base sequence is TGTGCCAGCAGCTCGCCCCCGAACCCAGATGAGCAGTTCTTC.